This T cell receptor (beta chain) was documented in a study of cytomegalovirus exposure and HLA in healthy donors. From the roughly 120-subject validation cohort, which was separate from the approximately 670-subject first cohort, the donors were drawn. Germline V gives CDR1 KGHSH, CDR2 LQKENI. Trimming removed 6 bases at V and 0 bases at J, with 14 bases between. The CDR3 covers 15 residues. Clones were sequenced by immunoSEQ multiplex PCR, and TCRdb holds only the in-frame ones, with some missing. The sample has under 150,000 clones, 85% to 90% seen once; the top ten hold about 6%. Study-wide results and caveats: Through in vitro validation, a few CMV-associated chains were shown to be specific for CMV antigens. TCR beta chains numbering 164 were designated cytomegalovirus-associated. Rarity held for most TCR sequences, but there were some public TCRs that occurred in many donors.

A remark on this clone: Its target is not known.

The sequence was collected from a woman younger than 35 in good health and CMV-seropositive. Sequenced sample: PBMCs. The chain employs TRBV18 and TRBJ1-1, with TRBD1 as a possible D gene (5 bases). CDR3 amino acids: CASSPSKGLNTEAFF. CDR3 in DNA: TGTGCCAGCTCCCCTTCGAAGGGGCTGAACACTGAAGCTTTCTTT.